The sequence of this T cell receptor (beta chain) was determined in a study of blood T cell repertoires in COVID-19. Measured with immunoSEQ multiplex PCR; TCRdb has only the in-frame clones, and not every one. Of about 270,000 clones in the sample, 70% to 90% are singletons; the top ten hold about an eighth. This clonotype was obtained from a woman younger than 45 with COVID-19, enrolled during active disease. Material: peripheral blood.

The CDR3 region has the DNA TGTGCCTGGAGTATTGGACTAGTAGGCAATGAGCAGTTCTTC. Protein sequence: CAWSIGLVGNEQFF. The rearrangement links TRBV30 to TRBJ2-1; TRBD2 matches 7 bases. The J segment lost 6 bases and the V segment lost 2 bases, leaving 7 bases of the junction unmatched. Germline CDR1 reads GTSNPN; CDR2 reads SVGIG (reference sequence). This CDR3 is built from 14 residues.